Given below is one T cell receptor (beta chain) in context. This entry belongs to a study of cytomegalovirus exposure and HLA in healthy donors. CDR3 length: 14 residues. V shed 6 bases and J shed 4 bases, with 15 bases lying between them. CDR1 and CDR2 (germline): ENHRY, SYGVKD. Amplification used 60 Vbeta primers and 13 Jbeta primers. The data were produced by immunoSEQ multiplex PCR, yet TCRdb's version contains in-frame clones alone and is incomplete. Of 150,000 to 200,000 clones in the sample, 79% were seen once. The rearrangement joins TRBV10-3 to TRBJ1-1, with D hard to call. The sequenced sample consisted of PBMCs. This TCR came from a woman aged 25-40 years in good health and CMV-seropositive. CDR3 nucleotide sequence: TGTGCCATCAGCCAGGAGGTGGGAAGCACTGAAGCTTTCTTT. As protein: CAISQEVGSTEAFF.